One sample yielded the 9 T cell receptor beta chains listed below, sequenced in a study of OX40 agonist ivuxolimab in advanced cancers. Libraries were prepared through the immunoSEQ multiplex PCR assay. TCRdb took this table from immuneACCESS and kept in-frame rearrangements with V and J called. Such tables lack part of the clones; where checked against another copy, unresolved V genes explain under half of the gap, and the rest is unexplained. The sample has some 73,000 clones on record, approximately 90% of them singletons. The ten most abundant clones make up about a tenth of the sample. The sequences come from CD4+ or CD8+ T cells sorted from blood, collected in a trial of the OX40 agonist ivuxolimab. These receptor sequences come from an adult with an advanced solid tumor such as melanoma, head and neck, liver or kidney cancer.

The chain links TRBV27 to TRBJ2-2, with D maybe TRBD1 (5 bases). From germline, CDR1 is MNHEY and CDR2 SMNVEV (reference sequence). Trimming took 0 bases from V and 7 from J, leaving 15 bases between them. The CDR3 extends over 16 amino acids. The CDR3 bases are TGTGCCAGCAGTTTATCCGCAATTCAGGGCATCGGGGAGCTGTTTTTT. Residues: CASSLSAIQGIGELFF.

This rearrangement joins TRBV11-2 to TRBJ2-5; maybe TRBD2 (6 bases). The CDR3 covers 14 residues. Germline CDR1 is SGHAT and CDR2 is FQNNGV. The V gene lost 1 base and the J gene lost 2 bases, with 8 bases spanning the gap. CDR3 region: CASSLVGGQETQYF. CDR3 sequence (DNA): TGTGCCAGCAGCTTAGTCGGGGGTCAAGAGACCCAGTACTTC.

CDR3 sequence: CASRDTGVYEQYF. The CDR3 nucleotides read TGTGCCAGCAGGGACACGGGAGTCTACGAGCAGTACTTC. V gene TRBV7-2 combines with J gene TRBJ2-7; D possibly corresponds to TRBD2 (6 bases). The ends were cut back, 6 bases at V and 3 bases at J, with 12 bases in the middle. The CDR3 has 13 amino acids. The germline CDR1 and CDR2 sequences are SGHTA and FQGNSA.

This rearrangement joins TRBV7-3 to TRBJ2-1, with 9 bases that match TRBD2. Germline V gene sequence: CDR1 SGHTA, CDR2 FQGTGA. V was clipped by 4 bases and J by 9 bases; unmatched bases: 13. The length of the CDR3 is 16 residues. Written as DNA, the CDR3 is TGTGCCAGCAGCTCCGGGGGCCTAGCGGGATCGAGTGAGCAGTTCTTC. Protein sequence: CASSSGGLAGSSEQFF.

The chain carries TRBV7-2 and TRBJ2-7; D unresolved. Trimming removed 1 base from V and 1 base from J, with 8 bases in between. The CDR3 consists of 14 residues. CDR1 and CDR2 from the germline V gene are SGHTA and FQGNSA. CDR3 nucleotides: TGTGCCAGCAGCTTAGTTCCCGGTTCCTACGAGCAGTACTTC. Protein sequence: CASSLVPGSYEQYF. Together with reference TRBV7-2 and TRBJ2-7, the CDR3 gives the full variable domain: GAGVSQSPSNKVTEKGKDVELRCDPISGHTALYWYRQSLGQGLEFLIYFQGNSAPDKSGLPSDRFSAERTGGSVSTLTIQRTQQEDSAVYLCASSLVPGSYEQYFGPGTRLTVT.

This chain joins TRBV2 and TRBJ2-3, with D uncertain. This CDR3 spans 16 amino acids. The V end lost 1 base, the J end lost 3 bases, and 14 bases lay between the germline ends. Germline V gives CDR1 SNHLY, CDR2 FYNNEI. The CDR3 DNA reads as TGTGCCAGCAGTGAAGTGTCGCTGGAACTTACAGATACGCAGTATTTT. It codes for CASSEVSLELTDTQYF.

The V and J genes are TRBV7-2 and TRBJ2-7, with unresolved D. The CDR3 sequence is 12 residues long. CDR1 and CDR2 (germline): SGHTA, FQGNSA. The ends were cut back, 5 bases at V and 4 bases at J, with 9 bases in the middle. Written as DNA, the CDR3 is TGTGCCAGCAGCCCGGACGGGTACGAGCAGTACTTC. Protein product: CASSPDGYEQYF.

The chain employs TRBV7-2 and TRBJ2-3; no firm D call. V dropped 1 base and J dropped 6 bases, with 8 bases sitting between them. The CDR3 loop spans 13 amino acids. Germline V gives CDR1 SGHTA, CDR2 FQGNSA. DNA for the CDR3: TGTGCCAGCAGCTTAGTCAGCAGGGATACGCAGTATTTT. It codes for CASSLVSRDTQYF.

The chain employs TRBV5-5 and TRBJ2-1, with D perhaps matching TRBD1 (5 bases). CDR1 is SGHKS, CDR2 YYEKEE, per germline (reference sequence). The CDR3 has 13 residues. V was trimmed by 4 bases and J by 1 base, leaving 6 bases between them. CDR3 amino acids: CASSKGSYNEQFF. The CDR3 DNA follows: TGTGCCAGCAGCAAGGGGTCCTACAATGAGCAGTTCTTC.